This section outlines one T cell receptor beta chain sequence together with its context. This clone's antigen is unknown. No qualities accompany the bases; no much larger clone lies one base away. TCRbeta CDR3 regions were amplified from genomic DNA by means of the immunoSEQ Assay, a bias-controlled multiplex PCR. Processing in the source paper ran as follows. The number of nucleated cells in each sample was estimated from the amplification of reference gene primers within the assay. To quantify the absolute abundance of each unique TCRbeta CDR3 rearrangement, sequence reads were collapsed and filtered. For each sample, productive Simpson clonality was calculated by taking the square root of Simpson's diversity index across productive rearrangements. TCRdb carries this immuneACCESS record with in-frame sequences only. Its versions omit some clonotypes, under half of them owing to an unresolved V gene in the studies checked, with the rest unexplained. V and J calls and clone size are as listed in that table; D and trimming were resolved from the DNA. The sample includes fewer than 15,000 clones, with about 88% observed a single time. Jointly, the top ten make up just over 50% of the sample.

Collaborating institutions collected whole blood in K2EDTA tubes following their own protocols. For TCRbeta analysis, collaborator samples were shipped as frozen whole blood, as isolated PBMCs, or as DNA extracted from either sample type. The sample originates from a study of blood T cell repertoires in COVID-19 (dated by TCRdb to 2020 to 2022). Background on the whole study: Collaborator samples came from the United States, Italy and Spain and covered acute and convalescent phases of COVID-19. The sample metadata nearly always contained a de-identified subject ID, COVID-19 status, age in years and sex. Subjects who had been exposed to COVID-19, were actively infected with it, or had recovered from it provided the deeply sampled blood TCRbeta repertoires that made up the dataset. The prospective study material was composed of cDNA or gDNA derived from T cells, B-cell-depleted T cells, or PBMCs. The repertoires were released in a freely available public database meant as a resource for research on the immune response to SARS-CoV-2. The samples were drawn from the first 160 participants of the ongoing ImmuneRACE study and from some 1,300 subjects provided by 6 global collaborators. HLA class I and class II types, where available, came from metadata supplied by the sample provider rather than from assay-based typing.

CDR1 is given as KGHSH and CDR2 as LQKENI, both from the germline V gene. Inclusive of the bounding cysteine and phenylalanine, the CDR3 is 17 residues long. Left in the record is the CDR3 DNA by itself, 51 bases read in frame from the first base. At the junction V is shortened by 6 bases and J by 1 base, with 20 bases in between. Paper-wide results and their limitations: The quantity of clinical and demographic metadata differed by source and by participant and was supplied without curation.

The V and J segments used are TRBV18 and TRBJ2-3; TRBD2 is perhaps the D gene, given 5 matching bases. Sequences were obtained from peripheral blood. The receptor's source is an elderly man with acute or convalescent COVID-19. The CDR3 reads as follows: CASSELEKGRGTDTQYF. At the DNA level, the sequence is TGTGCCAGCTCCGAACTAGAGAAGGGAAGGGGCACAGATACGCAGTATTTT.